The clone carrying this T cell receptor (beta chain) was seen a single time. The junction departs from germline at one end; a sequencing error may be responsible. CDR1 and CDR2 (germline): SEHNR, FQNEAQ (reference sequence). This CDR3 is 11 amino acids long. The sample is drawn from a study of cytomegalovirus exposure and HLA in healthy donors. PCR used 60 Vbeta primers and 13 Jbeta primers. Sequencing used immunoSEQ multiplex PCR; TCRdb keeps in-frame clones, though not all of them. The sample has about 130,000 clones; roughly 82% are singletons. The TCR sequence derives from a boy younger than 18 in good health and CMV-seronegative. The rearrangement joins TRBV7-9 to TRBJ1-1; D ambiguous. The specimen sequenced was PBMCs. CDR3 sequence (DNA): TGTTCCAGCAGCTGGAGCACTGAAGCTTTCTTT. Residues: CSSSWSTEAFF.